This TCR beta chain was documented in a study of blood T cell repertoires in COVID-19. The CDR3 loop spans 15 amino acids. Unmatched junction bases numbered 8, after V lost 3 bases and J lost 6 bases. Per germline, CDR1 SGHVS and CDR2 FQNEAQ. The cohort comprised adults aged about 18 to 100 years residing in approximately 25 US areas. Assignment of participants to cohorts was predicated upon participant-reported clinical history. Clones were read by immunoSEQ multiplex PCR, and TCRdb kept only the in-frame ones, dropping some. The sample lists approximately 310,000 clones, 80% to 90% occurring once. The rearrangement links TRBV7-8 to TRBJ2-7; the match to TRBD1 covers 10 bases. The receptor was isolated from a young man who had recovered from COVID-19. The material sequenced was PBMCs or T cells enriched from blood (not recorded which). The CDR3 bases are TGTGCCAGCAGCTTCAGGACAGGGGGAGCGTCCGAGCAGTACTTC. This encodes CASSFRTGGASEQYF.